A single sample is the source of the 25 T cell receptor beta chains below, sequenced in a study of blood T cell repertoires in COVID-19. Using immunoSEQ multiplex PCR, the repertoire was profiled, and TCRdb retains in-frame clones only, with some absent. Here the sample spans 60,000 to 70,000 clones, approximately 87% being singletons. The sequencing input was peripheral blood. These receptors all stem from a man between 45 and 60 years old with active COVID-19.

V and J are TRBV7-3 and TRBJ2-7; 8 bases fit TRBD1. This CDR3 region has 13 residues. Germline lookup yields CDR1 SGHTA and CDR2 FQGTGA. The J segment lost 5 bases and the V segment lost 3 bases, leaving 3 bases of the junction unmatched. The CDR3 here is CASSLNRGDEQYF. The CDR3 nucleotides read TGTGCCAGCAGCTTGAACAGGGGGGACGAGCAGTACTTC. The entire variable domain, with the rest obtained from reference TRBV7-3 and TRBJ2-7, is as follows: GAGVSQTPSNKVTEKGKYVELRCDPISGHTALYWYRQSLGQGPEFLIYFQGTGAADDSGLPNDRFFAVRPEGSVSTLKIQRTERGDSAVYLCASSLNRGDEQYFGPGTRLTVT.

The chain is built from TRBV24-1 and TRBJ2-5, with 7 bases fitting TRBD2. The CDR3 contains 14 residues. The ends lost 4 bases at V and 5 bases at J; junction bases unmatched: 6. Germline V lookup: CDR1 KGHDR, CDR2 SFDVKD. CDR3 bases: TGTGCCACCAGTGACCCTGGAGCGGGGGAGACCCAGTACTTC. Its protein product is CATSDPGAGETQYF.

The genes are TRBV7-2 and TRBJ2-7; 8 nucleotides agree with TRBD2. J gave up 2 bases and V 6 bases, and 0 bases lay outside the gene matches. Per the germline V gene, CDR1 is SGHTA and CDR2 is FQGNSA. The CDR3 totals 12 residues. CDR3 in amino acids: CASRAGAYEQYF. DNA for the CDR3: TGTGCCAGCAGAGCGGGAGCCTACGAGCAGTACTTC.

The chain is built from TRBV6-2 or TRBV6-3 and TRBJ2-2; 10 nucleotides align to TRBD1. The junction had 2 bases not matched to a gene; V was cut back by 5 bases and J by 5 bases. Germline V gives CDR1 MNHEY, CDR2 SVGEGT. The CDR3 is made up of 14 amino acids. The CDR3 DNA reads TGTGCCAGCAGTCGGGACAGGGGTACCGGGGAGCTGTTTTTT. This encodes CASSRDRGTGELFF.

The rearrangement links TRBV15 to TRBJ2-5, with 7 bases fitting TRBD2. V lost 3 bases to trimming and J lost 2 bases; unmatched junction nucleotides: 12. This CDR3 region has 17 residues. Germline assignment: CDR1 LNHNV and CDR2 YYDKDF (reference sequence). The CDR3 nucleotides read TGTGCCACCAGCAGCCCTGCCGGGGGGTCCTTTCAAGAGACCCAGTACTTC. It yields the protein CATSSPAGGSFQETQYF. The entire variable domain, with the rest obtained from reference TRBV15 and TRBJ2-5, is as follows: DAMVIQNPRYQVTQFGKPVTLSCSQTLNHNVMYWYQQKSSQAPKLLFHYYDKDFNNEADTPDNFQSRRPNTSFCFLDIRSPGLGDTAMYLCATSSPAGGSFQETQYFGPGTRLLVL.

The rearrangement uses TRBV23-1 and TRBJ1-2, with 10 bases that match TRBD1. TRBV23-1 is an open reading frame whose function is uncertain. The CDR3 extends over 21 amino acids. V was pared by 0 bases and J by 3 bases, with 19 bases of the junction left unmatched. Written as DNA, the CDR3 is TGCGCCAGCAGTCAATCTCGACCGTCGACAGGGGGCCACGGCCGATACTATGGCTACACCTTC. Translated, it gives CASSQSRPSTGGHGRYYGYTF.

J is TRBJ2-3 and V is TRBV4-1; a possible D gene is TRBD1 (8 bases). Per the germline V gene, CDR1 is MGHRA and CDR2 is YSYEKL. The CDR3 length is 16 residues. Trimming stripped 5 bases from V and 5 bases from J, with 20 bases between. CDR3 residues: CASSWGGQGAKDTQYF. Here the CDR3 DNA reads TGCGCCAGCAGCTGGGGAGGGCAGGGGGCCAAAGATACGCAGTATTTT.

The count of this clone is one. CDR3 bases: TGCGCCAGCAGCTTGGCCGATAAAGCGGGTTCCACAGATACGCAGTATTTT. It specifies CASSLADKAGSTDTQYF. The rearrangement joins TRBV5-1 to TRBJ2-3, with D possibly TRBD2 on 6 matching bases. Germline assignment: CDR1 SGHRS and CDR2 YFSETQ. The CDR3 has 17 residues. V lost 0 bases to trimming and J lost 2 bases, with 16 bases between them.

CDR3 nucleotides: TGTGCCTGGAAACCGGCGGGACAGGGGTGGAATGAGCAGTTCTTC. This codes for CAWKPAGQGWNEQFF. This rearrangement joins TRBV30 to TRBJ2-1, with TRBD1 matching over 10 bases. J lost 7 bases, V lost 4 bases, and 10 bases had no gene match. Germline lookup yields CDR1 GTSNPN and CDR2 SVGIG (reference sequence). This CDR3 region has 15 residues. The full variable domain, completed using reference TRBV30 and TRBJ2-1, is SQTIHQWPATLVQPVGSPLSLECTVEGTSNPNLYWYRQAAGRGLQLLFYSVGIGQISSEVPQNLSASRPQDRQFILSSKKLLLSDSGFYLCAWKPAGQGWNEQFFGPGTRLTVL.

The genes are TRBV6-2 or TRBV6-3 and TRBJ1-5, with D possibly matching TRBD1 (6 bases). V was pared by 5 bases and J by 5 bases, with 10 bases between. This CDR3 contains 13 residues. CDR1 MNHEY and CDR2 SVGEGT come from the germline V gene. CDR3 sequence (DNA): TGTGCCAGCAGTGCTACAGGGTATCAGCCCCAGCATTTT. Protein sequence: CASSATGYQPQHF.

The rearrangement joins TRBV5-1 to TRBJ2-1; 10 bases map to TRBD2. The length of the CDR3 is 18 residues. Germline V CDR1 and CDR2: SGHRS, YFSETQ. Trimming took 6 bases from V and 1 from J; bases not matched to a gene: 13. CDR3: CASTVGTSVYVSYNEQFF. CDR3 sequence (DNA): TGCGCCAGCACCGTCGGGACTAGCGTCTATGTTTCCTACAATGAGCAGTTCTTC.

This chain joins TRBV2 and TRBJ2-7; D unresolved. Trimming left V 10 bases short and J 2 bases short, with 18 bases between. CDR3 size: 14 residues. Germline V gene sequence: CDR1 SNHLY, CDR2 FYNNEI. The CDR3 nucleotides are TGTGCCATTGAGAAGGAGTCCCCAGCCTACGAGCAGTACTTC. Translated, it gives CAIEKESPAYEQYF.

This clone has just a few counts. This chain joins TRBV28 and TRBJ1-4; 7 nucleotides agree with TRBD1. Looked up from germline, CDR1 is MDHEN and CDR2 is SYDVKM. With 7 bases clipped from V and 9 bases from J, the junction kept 11 bases outside the gene matches. The CDR3 loop spans 14 amino acids. CDR3 DNA sequence: TGTGCCAGCATGAGCAACAGGGGATCTCAAAAACTGTTTTTT. Its translation: CASMSNRGSQKLFF.

The rearrangement links TRBV5-6 to TRBJ2-7; D possibly corresponds to TRBD1 (6 bases). The V and J ends lost 7 bases and 1 base respectively, with 9 bases between them. This CDR3 has 12 residues. Germline values: CDR1 SGHDT, CDR2 YYEEEE. CDR3 in DNA: TGTGCCAGCCACAGGGCTTCCTACGAGCAGTACTTC. This codes for CASHRASYEQYF.

The chain employs TRBV5-4 and TRBJ1-6, with TRBD1 as a possible D gene (6 bases). V lost 4 bases and J 5 bases, leaving 10 bases between the germline ends. The CDR3 consists of 14 residues. Looked up from germline, CDR1 is SGHNT and CDR2 is YYREEE (reference sequence). The CDR3 protein is CASSNRDNNSPLHF. As DNA, the CDR3 is TGTGCCAGCAGCAACCGGGACAATAATTCACCCCTCCACTTT.

V usage is TRBV30 and J usage is TRBJ2-3; 11 bases match TRBD2. Germline V gene lookup returns CDR1 GTSNPN and CDR2 SVGIG (reference sequence). The CDR3 totals 13 residues. Trimming removed 7 bases from V and 6 bases from J; junction bases left unmatched: 6. CDR3 DNA: TGTGCCTCTAGCGGGAGGTTCGGCGATACGCAGTATTTT. This sequence encodes CASSGRFGDTQYF.

For the CDR3, the DNA is TGTGCCAGCAGCGGGGCCCCGGACAGGGCAGAGCAGTTCTTC. Amino acid sequence: CASSGAPDRAEQFF. This chain uses TRBV5-4 with TRBJ2-1; 8 nucleotides line up with TRBD1. V lost 4 bases, J lost 10 bases, and 10 bases stayed unmatched. The CDR3 loop spans 14 amino acids. Per germline, CDR1 SGHNT and CDR2 YYREEE (reference sequence).

The J gene is TRBJ1-3, the V gene TRBV12-5, with 11 positions matching TRBD1. Germline V gene sequence: CDR1 LGHNT, CDR2 FRNRAP. The CDR3 length is 17 residues. V gave up 3 bases and J gave up 2 bases; unmatched junction bases: 6. The CDR3 nucleotides are TGTGCTAGTGGTTTAGGACAGGGGGCCGTCACTGGAAACACCATATATTTT. Amino acid sequence: CASGLGQGAVTGNTIYF.

This clone was seen a few times. The chain recombines TRBV27 with TRBJ2-1; the match to TRBD2 covers 10 bases. CDR3 size: 18 residues. V dropped 6 bases and J dropped 2; count of bases not matched to a gene: 13. Per the germline V gene, CDR1 is MNHEY and CDR2 is SMNVEV (reference sequence). The CDR3 DNA sequence: TGTGCCAGCAGATTTAGCGGGGGGACTCCCCCCGCCTACAATGAGCAGTTCTTC. This sequence encodes CASRFSGGTPPAYNEQFF.

The V call is TRBV6-6, the J call TRBJ1-6; D remains ambiguous. Germline CDR1 MNHNY, CDR2 SVGAGI (reference sequence). The CDR3 runs 16 residues. The V and J ends lost 5 bases and 0 bases respectively, with 11 bases between them. The CDR3 loop is CASSRDPSSYNSPLHF. CDR3 in DNA: TGTGCCAGCAGTCGAGATCCCAGCTCCTATAATTCACCCCTCCACTTT.

The chain combines TRBV9 with TRBJ2-3; weak D call: TRBD2 (5 bases). Between the trimmed V and J ends, which lost 1 base and 0 bases, there was a span of 18 bases. Germline values: CDR1 SGDLS, CDR2 YYNGEE. There are 18 residues in the CDR3. CDR3 amino acids: CASSVQKKNGVSTDTQYF. The CDR3 region has the DNA TGTGCCAGCAGCGTACAGAAAAAAAACGGGGTTAGCACAGATACGCAGTATTTT.

The V call is TRBV7-9, the J call TRBJ2-1, with TRBD2 matching over 9 bases. CDR1 is SEHNR, CDR2 FQNEAQ, per germline (reference sequence). V was pared by 2 bases and J by 2 bases, with 4 bases of the junction left unmatched. This CDR3 spans 16 amino acids. The chain's CDR3 is CASSLTGTSPYNEQFF. The CDR3 DNA is TGTGCCAGCAGCTTAACCGGGACTAGCCCCTACAATGAGCAGTTCTTC.

The chain couples TRBV5-1 to TRBJ2-3; 12 positions match TRBD2. In germline, CDR1 is SGHRS, CDR2 YFSETQ. The CDR3 is 16 amino acids. After removal of 4 bases from V and 1 base from J, the junction contained 4 bases not matched to a gene. CDR3 DNA sequence: TGCGCCAGCAGCAAGACTAGCGGGAGAGGCACAGATACGCAGTATTTT. Its protein product is CASSKTSGRGTDTQYF.

This chain uses TRBV6-2 or TRBV6-3 with TRBJ2-6, with TRBD1 matching 9 bases. Germline assignment: CDR1 MNHEY and CDR2 SVGEGT. V dropped 0 bases and J dropped 0; count of bases not matched to a gene: 6. The CDR3 totals 19 residues. The CDR3 is CASSYSPGQGNSGANVLTF. CDR3 sequence (DNA): TGTGCCAGCAGTTACTCCCCGGGACAGGGAAACTCTGGGGCCAACGTCCTGACTTTC.

The CDR3 spells CASSSRTSGGQSGEQYF. In DNA, the CDR3 is TGCGCCAGCAGCTCCCGGACTAGCGGGGGACAATCGGGGGAGCAGTACTTC. The V call is TRBV5-1, the J call TRBJ2-7; 13 nucleotides match TRBD2. J gave up 7 bases and V 3 bases, and 13 bases lay outside the gene matches. The CDR3 has 17 amino acids. Germline V gives CDR1 SGHRS, CDR2 YFSETQ.